A single sample gave rise to the 30 T cell receptor beta chains below, sequenced in a study of graft-versus-host responses after intestinal transplantation. Their recognized antigens are unknown. Assay used: immunoSEQ multiplex PCR; TCRdb lists only in-frame clones, some missing. This sample yields over 85,000 clones, of which 90% to 95% are seen a single time; about 0.51% belongs to the top ten. Specimen: unstimulated CD8+ T cells sorted from spleen or lymph node cells, collected before intestinal transplant. Receptors were obtained from a human donor who received an intestinal transplant.

The genes are TRBV6-5 and TRBJ2-5; possibly TRBD1 for D (5 bases). The V end was cut by 2 bases, the J end by 9 bases, with 7 bases between. CDR3 size: 11 residues. Germline CDR1 and CDR2: MNHEY and SVGAGI. In DNA form, the CDR3 reads TGTGCCAGCAGTTACGGGGCGTCCCAGTACTTC. Residues: CASSYGASQYF.

The V gene is TRBV9, the J gene TRBJ2-5, with D perhaps TRBD2 (5 bases). Germline V CDR1 and CDR2: SGDLS, YYNGEE. Trimming removed 1 base at V and 4 bases at J, with 14 bases between. The CDR3 totals 15 residues. For the CDR3, the DNA is TGTGCCAGCAGCGTATGGGCAGAGGGTCCAGAGACCCAGTACTTC. Translated, it gives CASSVWAEGPETQYF.

The V call is TRBV9, the J call TRBJ2-3, with 9 bases fitting TRBD2. This CDR3 spans 16 amino acids. After removal of 0 bases from V and 6 bases from J, the junction contained 8 bases not matched to a gene. The germline CDR1 and CDR2 sequences are SGDLS and YYNGEE. The CDR3 region has the DNA TGTGCCAGCAGCGTAGGGGCTAGCGGGATGTTGGATACGCAGTATTTT. It encodes CASSVGASGMLDTQYF. Drawing the rest from reference TRBV9 and TRBJ2-3, the complete variable domain is DSGVTQTPKHLITATGQRVTLRCSPRSGDLSVYWYQQSLDQGLQFLIQYYNGEERAKGNILERFSAQQFPDLHSELNLSSLELGDSALYFCASSVGASGMLDTQYFGPGTRLTVL.

The chain carries TRBV19 and TRBJ2-5; possible D gene TRBD2, 5 bases. The CDR3 loop spans 15 amino acids. V was cut by 3 bases and J by 1 base, with 12 bases left in between. Germline V gene data show CDR1 as LNHDA and CDR2 as SQIVND (reference sequence). CDR3 nucleotides: TGTGCCAGTAGTATTATCGGGGAATCCCAAGAGACCCAGTACTTC. This sequence encodes CASSIIGESQETQYF. The full variable domain, rest sourced from reference TRBV19 and TRBJ2-5, is DGGITQSPKYLFRKEGQNVTLSCEQNLNHDAMYWYRQDPGQGLRLIYYSQIVNDFQKGDIAEGYSVSREKKESFPLTVTSAQKNPTAFYLCASSIIGESQETQYFGPGTRLLVL.

The J gene is TRBJ2-7, the V gene TRBV2, with D tentatively TRBD2 (6 bases). Germline V gene data show CDR1 as SNHLY and CDR2 as FYNNEI. The CDR3 contains 14 residues. V was clipped by 6 bases and J by 3 bases, with 15 bases between them. The CDR3 region is CASRGGSLIYEQYF. The DNA for the CDR3 is TGTGCCAGCAGAGGAGGGAGCTTAATCTACGAGCAGTACTTC.

The V gene is TRBV9, the J gene TRBJ2-7; TRBD2 might be the D (6 bases). The CDR3 is made up of 15 amino acids. Looked up from germline, CDR1 is SGDLS and CDR2 is YYNGEE. Deletions cut 2 bases from V and 3 bases from J, with 15 bases between. The CDR3 sequence: CASSVEGSGNYEQYF. CDR3 DNA sequence: TGTGCCAGCAGCGTGGAGGGTAGCGGCAACTACGAGCAGTACTTC.

This chain connects TRBV27 to TRBJ2-7, with D perhaps matching TRBD1 (5 bases). V was pared by 5 bases and J by 0 bases, with 11 bases between. The CDR3 has 14 amino acids. The germline V gene has CDR1 MNHEY and CDR2 SMNVEV (reference sequence). The CDR3 reads CASSPYDSSYEQYF. CDR3 sequence (DNA): TGTGCCAGCAGTCCGTATGACAGCTCCTACGAGCAGTACTTC.

The chain uses TRBV5-4 and TRBJ2-2, with D unresolved. Trimming took 1 base from V and 0 from J, leaving 7 bases between them. The CDR3 has 15 amino acids. From germline, CDR1 is SGHNT and CDR2 YYREEE (reference sequence). This CDR3 reads CASSLSMSNTGELFF. Here the CDR3 DNA reads TGTGCCAGCAGCTTGAGTATGTCGAACACCGGGGAGCTGTTTTTT.

This chain links TRBV7-2 with TRBJ2-7; 9 nucleotides match TRBD2. With 4 bases clipped from V and 0 bases from J, the junction kept 10 bases outside the gene matches. This CDR3 is 17 amino acids long. Germline loops: CDR1 SGHTA, CDR2 FQGNSA. In DNA form, the CDR3 reads TGTGCCAGCAGCTCCCCGATCCTAGCGGGGAGCTCCTACGAGCAGTACTTC. Its translation is CASSSPILAGSSYEQYF.

V is TRBV4-2 and J is TRBJ2-7, with TRBD2 identical over 9 bases. The CDR3 is made up of 16 amino acids. The germline V gene encodes CDR1 LGHNA and CDR2 YNFKEQ. V lost 0 bases, J lost 2 bases, and 5 bases stayed unmatched. The CDR3 reads CASSQEASGTPYEQYF. The CDR3 DNA sequence: TGTGCCAGCAGCCAAGAAGCTAGCGGGACCCCCTACGAGCAGTACTTC.

This sequence joins TRBV7-9 and TRBJ2-3; the D is unclear. There are 15 residues in the CDR3. Between the trimmed V and J ends, which lost 2 bases and 3 bases, there was a span of 12 bases. Germline V lookup: CDR1 SEHNR, CDR2 FQNEAQ (reference sequence). The CDR3 DNA reads as TGTGCCAGCAGCTTAAGCGCTCCTTCTACAGATACGCAGTATTTT. This sequence encodes CASSLSAPSTDTQYF.

The chain employs TRBV30 and TRBJ2-3, with D tentatively TRBD2 (5 bases). Between the trimmed V and J ends, which lost 7 bases and 3 bases, there was a span of 8 bases. Germline V CDR1 and CDR2: GTSNPN, SVGIG (reference sequence). This CDR3 comprises 11 residues. The CDR3 is CASRATDTQYF. CDR3 coding DNA: TGTGCCTCGAGGGCGACAGATACGCAGTATTTT.

This clone was picked up one time. This rearrangement joins TRBV5-1 to TRBJ2-1; D gene uncertain. Trimming pared 1 base from V and 8 bases from J, leaving 13 bases between. The CDR3 spans 14 residues. Per the germline V gene, CDR1 is SGHRS and CDR2 is YFSETQ. CDR3 nucleotides: TGCGCCAGCAGCTTGAGACGCCCCCAGGATGAGCAGTTCTTC. Its translation is CASSLRRPQDEQFF.

The chain joins TRBV27 to TRBJ1-1; TRBD1 matches 7 bases. The CDR3 has 13 amino acids. Germline CDR1 MNHEY, CDR2 SMNVEV (reference sequence). V dropped 8 bases and J dropped 4; count of bases not matched to a gene: 7. The DNA of the CDR3 is TGTGCCAGCTCACTAGGGGGCTTCACTGAAGCTTTCTTT. This gives the protein CASSLGGFTEAFF.

The genes are TRBV7-9 and TRBJ2-7, with D possibly TRBD2 on 6 matching bases. Trimming shortened V by 6 bases and J by 4 bases, and 10 bases separated the two germline ends. Per the germline V gene, CDR1 is SEHNR and CDR2 is FQNEAQ (reference sequence). The CDR3 loop spans 12 amino acids. CDR3 nucleotide sequence: TGTGCCAGCAGGACGGGGAGGTACGAGCAGTACTTC. It translates to CASRTGRYEQYF.

The chain has TRBV27 and TRBJ1-1, with D maybe TRBD1 (6 bases). Trimming stripped 6 bases from V and 3 bases from J, with 11 bases between. Germline V lookup: CDR1 MNHEY, CDR2 SMNVEV (reference sequence). The CDR3 extends over 13 amino acids. DNA for the CDR3: TGTGCCAGCAGCCCTGGGGGGCACACTGAAGCTTTCTTT. This encodes CASSPGGHTEAFF.

The J gene is TRBJ2-3, the V gene TRBV9; D not certain. CDR1 is SGDLS and CDR2 is YYNGEE in the germline V gene. CDR3 size: 13 residues. Trimming pared 0 bases from V and 4 bases from J, leaving 6 bases between. CDR3 DNA sequence: TGTGCCAGCAGCGTAGTTGTGGCAGATACGCAGTATTTT. This encodes CASSVVVADTQYF. Supplemented by reference TRBV9 and TRBJ2-3, the full variable domain reads DSGVTQTPKHLITATGQRVTLRCSPRSGDLSVYWYQQSLDQGLQFLIQYYNGEERAKGNILERFSAQQFPDLHSELNLSSLELGDSALYFCASSVVVADTQYFGPGTRLTVL.

The V gene is TRBV5-1, the J gene TRBJ2-1; tentatively, D is TRBD1 (7 bases). CDR3 length: 15 residues. Germline CDR1 SGHRS, CDR2 YFSETQ. Trimming shortened V by 5 bases and J by 4 bases, and 16 bases separated the two germline ends. CDR3 sequence: CASRPGDSFYNEQFF. CDR3 sequence (DNA): TGCGCCAGCAGGCCGGGGGACAGCTTTTACAATGAGCAGTTCTTC.

The genes are TRBV7-6 and TRBJ1-2, with D tentatively TRBD1 (5 bases). In germline, CDR1 is SGHVS, CDR2 FNYEAQ. V lost 3 bases to trimming and J lost 4 bases, with 9 bases between them. CDR3 size: 13 residues. For the CDR3, the DNA is TGTGCCAGCAGCTTCCAGGGCCCCTATGGCTACACCTTC. This gives the protein CASSFQGPYGYTF.

The gene calls are TRBV10-3 and TRBJ1-5; D is unclear. Germline V gene lookup returns CDR1 ENHRY and CDR2 SYGVKD. Trimming shortened V by 2 bases and J by 6 bases, and 20 bases separated the two germline ends. CDR3 size: 17 residues. The CDR3 nucleotides read TGTGCCATCAGTGAGCCGCCGGATGGGCGCCTCGTTCAGCCCCAGCATTTT. It codes for CAISEPPDGRLVQPQHF.

The V call is TRBV7-2, the J call TRBJ1-2, with TRBD1 as a possible D gene (5 bases). The CDR3 consists of 12 residues. Germline V gene data show CDR1 as SGHTA and CDR2 as FQGNSA. Trimming pared 0 bases from V and 8 bases from J, leaving 7 bases between. The CDR3 bases are TGTGCCAGCAGCTTAGCAGGGGAGGGCTACACCTTC. Protein sequence: CASSLAGEGYTF.

V gene TRBV7-2 combines with J gene TRBJ2-1; the match to TRBD2 covers 10 bases. The germline V gene has CDR1 SGHTA and CDR2 FQGNSA. The V and J ends lost 5 bases and 3 bases, in that order; junction bases with no gene match: 4. The CDR3 totals 15 residues. CDR3 residues: CASSQGLAIYNEQFF. In nucleotides, the CDR3 is TGTGCCAGCAGCCAGGGACTAGCGATCTACAATGAGCAGTTCTTC.

This rearrangement joins TRBV15 to TRBJ2-7; D is possibly TRBD1 (6 bases). V was clipped by 0 bases and J by 3 bases, with 15 bases between them. The CDR3 is made up of 16 amino acids. CDR1 and CDR2 from the germline V gene are LNHNV and YYDKDF (reference sequence). The CDR3 is CATSRDFGRGDYEQYF. The CDR3 DNA reads TGTGCCACCAGCAGAGATTTTGGCAGGGGAGACTACGAGCAGTACTTC.

This chain links TRBV27 with TRBJ2-1; tentatively, D is TRBD2 (6 bases). This CDR3 has 16 residues. With 2 bases removed from V and 1 base from J, the gap between germline ends came to 12 bases. Germline V gene sequence: CDR1 MNHEY, CDR2 SMNVEV (reference sequence). The chain's CDR3 is CASSLDGSWSYNEQFF. The CDR3 bases are TGTGCCAGCAGTTTAGACGGGAGTTGGTCCTACAATGAGCAGTTCTTC.

For the CDR3, the DNA is TGTGCCAGCAGCTCAAGACAGGGCACGAACACTGAAGCTTTCTTT. Translated: CASSSRQGTNTEAFF. The rearrangement uses TRBV7-9 and TRBJ1-1, with 7 bases lining up with TRBD1. Germline CDR1 reads SEHNR; CDR2 reads FQNEAQ (reference sequence). Germline trimming cut 4 bases from V and 1 base from J; bases unmatched to any gene: 6. CDR3 size: 15 residues.

The V and J genes are TRBV30 and TRBJ2-7, with a possible D match to TRBD1 (5 bases). Trimming took 1 base from V and 9 from J, leaving 19 bases between them. This CDR3 region has 14 residues. CDR1 is GTSNPN, CDR2 SVGIG, per germline (reference sequence). The CDR3 nucleotides are TGTGCCTGGAGTGCTCCGGACACCTTGCCACGGCAGTACTTC. Translation: CAWSAPDTLPRQYF.

The CDR3 region has the DNA TGTGCCAGCAGCGTAGGGGACGGCACAGATACGCAGTATTTT. Its translation: CASSVGDGTDTQYF. This chain uses TRBV9 with TRBJ2-3; the D call may be TRBD1 or TRBD2 (5 bases each). Per the germline V gene, CDR1 is SGDLS and CDR2 is YYNGEE. The V and J ends lost 0 bases and 1 base respectively, with 6 bases between them. The CDR3 extends over 14 amino acids.

V and J are TRBV29-1 and TRBJ1-4; TRBD1 might be the D (5 bases). This CDR3 is built from 14 residues. Looked up from germline, CDR1 is SQVTM and CDR2 is ANQGSEA. The DNA of the CDR3 is TGCGGCCTGATCGGGGGTGCAACTAATGAAAAACTGTTTTTT. It is translated as CGLIGGATNEKLFF.

The rearrangement links TRBV11-2 to TRBJ2-1, with TRBD2 matching 10 bases. Germline loops: CDR1 SGHAT, CDR2 FQNNGV. Trimming at V came to 5 bases and at J to 9 bases, leaving 16 bases not matched to a gene. The CDR3 has 17 amino acids. In DNA form, the CDR3 reads TGTGCCAGCAGCAAAGGAGGGCTAGCGGGAGAGTTGGGTGAGCAGTTCTTC. Its protein product is CASSKGGLAGELGEQFF.

This clone appeared once. This chain links TRBV7-2 with TRBJ2-1; 7 nucleotides line up with TRBD2. The germline CDR1 and CDR2 sequences are SGHTA and FQGNSA. CDR3 length: 15 residues. The trim removed 1 base at V and 2 bases at J, leaving 2 bases unmatched. The CDR3 region is CASSLGGGAYNEQFF. The CDR3 DNA reads TGTGCCAGCAGCTTAGGGGGGGGAGCCTACAATGAGCAGTTCTTC.